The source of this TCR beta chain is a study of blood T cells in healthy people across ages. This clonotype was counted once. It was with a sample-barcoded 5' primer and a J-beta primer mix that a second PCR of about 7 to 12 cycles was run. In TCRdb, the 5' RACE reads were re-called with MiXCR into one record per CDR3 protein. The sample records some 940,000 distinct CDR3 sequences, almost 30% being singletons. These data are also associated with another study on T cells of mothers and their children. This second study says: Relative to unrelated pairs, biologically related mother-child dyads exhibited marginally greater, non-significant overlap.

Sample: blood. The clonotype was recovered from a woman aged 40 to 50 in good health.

CDR3 sequence reads: CASSPSARGNTEAFF. Written as DNA, the CDR3 is TGTGCCAGCTCACCATCGGCGAGGGGAAACACTGAAGCTTTCTTT. V is TRBV18 and J is TRBJ1-1, with D possibly being TRBD1 (5 bases). The CDR3 runs 15 residues. Germline lookup yields CDR1 KGHSH and CDR2 LQKENI. V was clipped by 2 bases and J by 2 bases, with 12 bases between them.